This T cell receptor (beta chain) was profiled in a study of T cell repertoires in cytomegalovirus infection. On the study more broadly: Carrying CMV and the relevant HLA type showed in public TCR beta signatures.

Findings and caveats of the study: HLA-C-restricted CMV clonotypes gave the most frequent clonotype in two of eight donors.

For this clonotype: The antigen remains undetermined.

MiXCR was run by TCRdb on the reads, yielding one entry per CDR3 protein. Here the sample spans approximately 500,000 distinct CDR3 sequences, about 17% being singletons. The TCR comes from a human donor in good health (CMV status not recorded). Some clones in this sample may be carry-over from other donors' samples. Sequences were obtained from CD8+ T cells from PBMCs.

The CDR3 nucleotides read TGTGCCAGACAGGGCCGCTCTGGAAACACCATATATTTT. This encodes CARQGRSGNTIYF. The J gene is TRBJ1-3, the V gene TRBV2, with D perhaps matching TRBD1 (6 bases). This CDR3 region has 13 residues. Germline V CDR1 and CDR2: SNHLY, FYNNEI. With 9 bases removed from V and 0 bases from J, the gap between germline ends came to 9 bases.